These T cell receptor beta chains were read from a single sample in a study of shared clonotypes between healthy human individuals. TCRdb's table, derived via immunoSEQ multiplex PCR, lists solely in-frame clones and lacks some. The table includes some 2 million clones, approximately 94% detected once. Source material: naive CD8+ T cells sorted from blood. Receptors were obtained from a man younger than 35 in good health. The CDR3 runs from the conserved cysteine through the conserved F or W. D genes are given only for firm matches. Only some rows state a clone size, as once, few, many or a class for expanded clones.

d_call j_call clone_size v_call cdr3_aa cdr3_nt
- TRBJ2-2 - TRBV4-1 CASSPTLTGELFF TGCGCCAGCAGCCCCACCCTTACCGGGGAGCTGTTTTTT
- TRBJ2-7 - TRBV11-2 CASSQRSPYEQYF TGTGCCAGCAGCCAACGGTCCCCCTACGAGCAGTACTTC
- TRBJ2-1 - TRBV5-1 CASSLSGHRASEQFF TGCGCCAGCAGCTTGAGCGGTCACCGGGCCTCTGAGCAGTTCTTC
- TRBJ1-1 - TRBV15 CATSSRLGIQAFF TGTGCCACCAGCTCCCGTTTAGGCATCCAAGCTTTCTTT
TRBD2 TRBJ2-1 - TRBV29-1 CSVEGGTSGAHNEQFF TGCAGCGTTGAAGGGGGGACTAGCGGAGCCCACAATGAGCAGTTCTTC
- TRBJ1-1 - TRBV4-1 CASSQVGINTEAFF TGCGCCAGCAGCCAAGTAGGGATTAACACTGAAGCTTTCTTT
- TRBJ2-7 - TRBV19 CASSPYSYEQYF TGTGCCAGTAGTCCGTACTCCTACGAGCAGTACTTC
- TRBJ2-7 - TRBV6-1 CASSELPLYEQYF TGTGCCAGCAGTGAACTACCTCTATACGAGCAGTACTTC
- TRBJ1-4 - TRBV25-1 CASSEVGSFNEKLFF TGTGCCAGCAGTGAAGTCGGCAGCTTCAATGAAAAACTGTTTTTT
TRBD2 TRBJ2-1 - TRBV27 CASSLGLAGSYNEQFF TGTGCCAGCAGTTTGGGACTAGCGGGGTCCTACAATGAGCAGTTCTTC
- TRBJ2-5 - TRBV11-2 CASSLEYGGQGTQYF TGTGCCAGCAGCTTAGAATATGGGGGGCAGGGGACCCAGTACTTC
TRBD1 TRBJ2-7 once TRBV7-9 CASSFDRGLFEQYF TGTGCCAGCAGCTTTGACAGGGGGCTCTTCGAGCAGTACTTC
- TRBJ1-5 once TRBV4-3 CASSQGVGANSNQPQHF TGCGCCAGCAGCCAAGGTGTAGGGGCTAATAGCAATCAGCCCCAGCATTTT
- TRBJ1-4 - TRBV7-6 CASSLARGANEKLFF TGTGCCAGCAGCTTAGCGAGGGGGGCTAATGAAAAACTGTTTTTT